The rows below give T cell receptor beta chains drawn from one sample of a study of T-cell memory formation after mild COVID-19. Using its own MiXCR run on the 5' RACE reads, TCRdb lists one record per CDR3 protein. This sample carries approximately 430,000 distinct CDR3 sequences, 20% to 30% of them seen once, and the ten largest clones take roughly 13%. Input material: PBMCs or a T cell subset sorted from them (not recorded which). Receptors were obtained from an adult woman who had mild COVID-19 (a few samples of this study predate the infection). Cell type and time point are not known. CDR3s include the opening cysteine and the closing phenylalanine or tryptophan. A D gene is named only where the DNA matches it firmly. Size values are once, few and many counts, or a class for expanded clones, and some rows have none.

NA	TRBJ2-3	TRBV7-6	few	TGTGCCAGCAGCCCCGAGCTGGGGGCTCCAGATACGCAGTATTTT	CASSPELGAPDTQYF
TRBD2	TRBJ2-3	TRBV9	NA	TGTGCCAGCAGCGCAGCGAGCGGGGGGTTGGATACGCAGTATTTT	CASSAASGGLDTQYF
NA	TRBJ2-5	TRBV12-5	few	TGTGCTAGTGGTTTGGACGCCGGGGAGACCCAGTACTTC	CASGLDAGETQYF
NA	TRBJ1-5	TRBV2	few	TGTGCCAGCAGCCCAGGGGCTAGCAATCAGCCCCAGCATTTT	CASSPGASNQPQHF
NA	TRBJ2-1	TRBV5-1	few	TGCGCCAGCAGCTTGGGTAGCGCCCCACGGCAGTTCTTC	CASSLGSAPRQFF
TRBD1	TRBJ2-2	TRBV30	NA	TGTGCCTGGAGTCTTGGACAGGGCCGTTCCGGGGAGCTGTTTTTT	CAWSLGQGRSGELFF
NA	TRBJ1-4	TRBV20-1	NA	TGCAGTGCTAGAGCAGGGACTAATGAAAAACTGTTTTTT	CSARAGTNEKLFF
NA	TRBJ2-1	TRBV20-1	once	TGCAGTGCTAGTGTGGCAGGGACCTACAATGAGCAGTTCTTC	CSASVAGTYNEQFF
NA	TRBJ1-4	TRBV4-2	few	TGTGCCAGCAGGCCCGCTGCGGGGAGAACTAATGAAAAACTGTTTTTT	CASRPAAGRTNEKLFF
TRBD2	TRBJ2-1	TRBV27	NA	TGTGCCAGCAGTTTACGAGGCGGGAGATGGGATGAGCAGTTCTTC	CASSLRGGRWDEQFF
NA	TRBJ2-7	TRBV29-1	few	TGCAGCGTTGAGTCTTACGGCTACGAGCAGTACTTC	CSVESYGYEQYF
NA	TRBJ2-3	TRBV7-2	few	TGTGCCAGCAGCTTAGTGGTGGGGGGCACAGATACGCAGTATTTT	CASSLVVGGTDTQYF
TRBD2	TRBJ2-7	TRBV7-2	few	TGTGCCAGCAGCTTATTCCTAGCGGGCTCCTACGAGCAGTACTTC	CASSLFLAGSYEQYF
TRBD2	TRBJ2-3	TRBV12-3/TRBV12-4	few	TGTGCCAGCAGGACCCAGGGAGGGATTAGCACAGATACGCAGTATTTT	CASRTQGGISTDTQYF
TRBD2	TRBJ2-1	TRBV5-5	few	TGTGCCAGCAGCGTGGTAGCGGGGGGGCTTGGGAATGAGCAGTTCTTC	CASSVVAGGLGNEQFF
TRBD2	TRBJ2-7	TRBV5-1	few	TGCGCCAGCAGCCCCGGGACTAGCGGGAGATACGAGCAGTACTTC	CASSPGTSGRYEQYF
NA	TRBJ2-3	TRBV20-1	NA	TGCAGTGCCTCGGACCCAGTAGGCACAGATACGCAGTATTTT	CSASDPVGTDTQYF
NA	TRBJ2-7	TRBV6-5	few	TGTGCCAGCAGTTATGACCAACGTGACGAGCAGTACTTC	CASSYDQRDEQYF
TRBD1	TRBJ2-2	TRBV4-1	NA	TGCGCCAGCAGCCAACCGGGACAGGGTGTCGGGGAGCTGTTTTTT	CASSQPGQGVGELFF
NA	TRBJ1-1	TRBV7-9	NA	TGTGCCAGCAGCTTAGGCAGGGCGCACACTGAAGCTTTCTTT	CASSLGRAHTEAFF
TRBD2	TRBJ2-1	TRBV27	NA	TGTGCCAGCAGTGGCCGTCGTCGGGAGGGTAATGAGCAGTTCTTC	CASSGRRREGNEQFF
TRBD2	TRBJ2-5	TRBV20-1	NA	TGCAGTGCCCCCGGGGGGGCTAGCGTTAAAGAGACCCAGTACTTC	CSAPGGASVKETQYF
TRBD2	TRBJ2-3	TRBV24-1	NA	TGTGCCACCAGTAATCTAGCGGGAGCAAGACTGGGCACAGATACGCAGTATTTT	CATSNLAGARLGTDTQYF
NA	TRBJ2-7	TRBV7-9	NA	TGTGCCAGCAGCTCGACTAGAAACGAGCAGTACTTC	CASSSTRNEQYF
TRBD2	TRBJ2-7	TRBV20-1	few	TGCAGTGCTATCGCTAGCGGGGGGGCCCCCTACGAGCAGTACTTC	CSAIASGGAPYEQYF
NA	TRBJ2-2	TRBV5-1	NA	TGCGCCAGCAGCTTTCAGGCCCCTAGGACCGGGGAGCTGTTTTTT	CASSFQAPRTGELFF
TRBD2	TRBJ2-3	TRBV15	few	TGTGCCACCAGCACGCGGGGACTAGCGGGAAGCACAGATACGCAGTATTTT	CATSTRGLAGSTDTQYF
NA	TRBJ2-1	TRBV11-1	NA	TGTGCCAGCAGCTTAGCGCGTACAATTCGCGATGAGCAGTTCTTC	CASSLARTIRDEQFF
TRBD2	TRBJ2-7	TRBV5-1	NA	TGCGCCAGCAGCGGGTTAGCTAGCGGCAGTTACGAGCAGTACTTC	CASSGLASGSYEQYF
TRBD1	TRBJ2-3	TRBV6-6	few	TGTGCCAGCAGTTACATGGGACAGGGAACAGATACGCAGTATTTT	CASSYMGQGTDTQYF
NA	TRBJ2-5	TRBV12-3/TRBV12-4	NA	TGTGCCAGCAGTTTGTGGGGGGGCCGGGAGACCCAGTACTTC	CASSLWGGRETQYF
TRBD2	TRBJ2-7	TRBV29-1	NA	TGCAGCGTCGGGACTAGCGTCTCCTACGAGCAGTACTTC	CSVGTSVSYEQYF
NA	TRBJ2-7	TRBV20-1	NA	TGCAGTGCTAGGAAAAGGGACACCTACGAGCAGTACTTC	CSARKRDTYEQYF
TRBD2	TRBJ2-3	TRBV7-9	NA	TGTGCCAGCAGCCCGGGGACTAGCGGGGGCACTAGCACAGATACGCAGTATTTT	CASSPGTSGGTSTDTQYF
NA	TRBJ1-2	TRBV7-6	few	TGTGCCAGCAGCTTAGATTCCTCTGCGAGTGGCTACACCTTC	CASSLDSSASGYTF
NA	TRBJ2-3	TRBV20-1	NA	TGCAGTGCTAACACCGCGGCCGCGACGGGGGATACGCAGTATTTT	CSANTAAATGDTQYF
NA	TRBJ2-5	TRBV6-6	NA	TGTGCCAGCAGTTACTCCCCAGGGGTCGAGACCCAGTACTTC	CASSYSPGVETQYF
NA	TRBJ2-7	TRBV5-1	NA	TGCGCCAGCAGCTTCCGGGAAGGGACTCCAGTAAAGGGCTACGAGCAGTACTTC	CASSFREGTPVKGYEQYF
TRBD2	TRBJ2-1	TRBV3-1	few	TGTGCCAGCAGCCAAGGTCTAGCGGGGGGGCACGAGTTCTTC	CASSQGLAGGHEFF
NA	TRBJ1-1	TRBV20-1	few	TGCAGTGCTAGTAGGCCCGGGACAGAAGCTTTCTTT	CSASRPGTEAFF
NA	TRBJ2-7	TRBV12-3/TRBV12-4	NA	TGTGCCAGCAGTTTATACGGCTACGAGCAGTACTTC	CASSLYGYEQYF
NA	TRBJ2-6	TRBV5-1	many	TGCGCCAGCAGCTTTACTGGGGCCAACGTCCTGACTTTC	CASSFTGANVLTF
NA	TRBJ2-2	TRBV12-3/TRBV12-4	NA	TGTGCCAGCTCAACGGGCGGGGCCGGGGAGCTGTTTTTT	CASSTGGAGELFF
NA	TRBJ1-1	TRBV29-1	NA	TGCAGCGTTGAAGGGGGCCGTGAAGCTTTCTTT	CSVEGGREAFF
NA	TRBJ2-7	TRBV5-1	NA	TGCGCCAGCAGCTTGTGGGGGGGCTCGGGCTACGAGCAGTACTTC	CASSLWGGSGYEQYF
TRBD2	TRBJ2-2	TRBV27	NA	TGTGCCAGCAGTTTATTCGCACTAGCGGGCGAGAACACCGGGGAGCTGTTTTTT	CASSLFALAGENTGELFF
NA	TRBJ2-7	TRBV10-3	once	TGTGCCATCAGTGTACAGGGAAGGGGTTCCTACGAGCAGTACTTC	CAISVQGRGSYEQYF
TRBD1	TRBJ2-3	TRBV5-1	NA	TGCGCCAGCAGCTCGGCAGGGGGCGCAGATACGCAGTATTTT	CASSSAGGADTQYF
NA	TRBJ2-1	TRBV11-3	NA	TGTGCCAGCAGCTTAGTTGGGCAGGGATTCTCCTACAATGAGCAGTTCTTC	CASSLVGQGFSYNEQFF
NA	TRBJ2-7	TRBV18	few	TGTGCCAGCTCATCCGCCTCCTACGAGCAGTACTTC	CASSSASYEQYF
TRBD2	TRBJ2-1	TRBV7-3	few	TGTGCCAGCAGCTTATCAGCGGGAGCCAATGAGCAGTTCTTC	CASSLSAGANEQFF
TRBD1	TRBJ2-7	TRBV4-3	few	TGCGCCAGCAGCCAATATTTAGGGGGCAACTCCTACGAGCAGTACTTC	CASSQYLGGNSYEQYF